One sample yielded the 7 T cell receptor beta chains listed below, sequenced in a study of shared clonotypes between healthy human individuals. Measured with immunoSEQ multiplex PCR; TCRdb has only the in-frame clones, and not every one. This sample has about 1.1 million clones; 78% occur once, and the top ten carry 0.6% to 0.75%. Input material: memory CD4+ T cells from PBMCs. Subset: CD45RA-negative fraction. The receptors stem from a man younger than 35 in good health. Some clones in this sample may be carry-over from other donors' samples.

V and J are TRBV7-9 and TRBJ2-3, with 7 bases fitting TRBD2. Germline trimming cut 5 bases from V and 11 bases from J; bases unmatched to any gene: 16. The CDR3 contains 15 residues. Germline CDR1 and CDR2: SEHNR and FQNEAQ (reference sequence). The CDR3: CASSARLLDAGVQYF. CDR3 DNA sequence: TGTGCCAGCAGCGCCAGGCTATTGGACGCGGGGGTGCAGTATTTT.

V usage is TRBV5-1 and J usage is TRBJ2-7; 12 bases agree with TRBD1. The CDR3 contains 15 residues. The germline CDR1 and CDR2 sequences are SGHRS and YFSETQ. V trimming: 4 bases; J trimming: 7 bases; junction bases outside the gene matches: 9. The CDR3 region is CASSSRDRGLGEQYF. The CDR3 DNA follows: TGCGCCAGCAGCAGCCGGGACAGGGGGCTGGGGGAGCAGTACTTC.

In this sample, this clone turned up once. Here the CDR3 reads CASSLGLAGQETQYF. CDR3 in DNA: TGTGCCAGCAGTTTGGGGCTAGCGGGCCAGGAGACCCAGTACTTC. This chain connects TRBV28 to TRBJ2-5; 8 positions agree with TRBD2. J gave up 5 bases and V 3 bases, and 8 bases lay outside the gene matches. Looked up from germline, CDR1 is MDHEN and CDR2 is SYDVKM. This CDR3 comprises 15 residues.

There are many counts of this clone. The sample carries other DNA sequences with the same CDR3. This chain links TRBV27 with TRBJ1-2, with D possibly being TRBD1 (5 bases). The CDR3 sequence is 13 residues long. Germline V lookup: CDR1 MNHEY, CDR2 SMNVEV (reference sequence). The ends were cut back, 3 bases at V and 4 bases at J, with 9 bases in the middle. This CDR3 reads CASSFRGLYGYTF. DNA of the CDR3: TGTGCCAGCAGTTTTAGGGGCCTCTATGGCTACACCTTC.

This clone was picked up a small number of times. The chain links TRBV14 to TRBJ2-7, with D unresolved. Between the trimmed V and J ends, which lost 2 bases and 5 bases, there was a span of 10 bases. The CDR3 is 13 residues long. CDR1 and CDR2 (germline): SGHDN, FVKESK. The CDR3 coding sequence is TGTGCCAGCAGCCAATCCTTAGCCCACGAGCAGTACTTC. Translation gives CASSQSLAHEQYF.

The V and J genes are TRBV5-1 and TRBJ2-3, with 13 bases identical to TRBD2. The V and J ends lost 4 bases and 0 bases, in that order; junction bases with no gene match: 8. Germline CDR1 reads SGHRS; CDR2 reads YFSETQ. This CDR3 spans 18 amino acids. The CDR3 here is CASSHGLAGDPSTDTQYF. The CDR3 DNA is TGCGCCAGCAGCCACGGACTAGCGGGAGACCCTAGCACAGATACGCAGTATTTT.

CDR3 in amino acids: CASSQESVGAREKLFF. The DNA of the CDR3 is TGCGCCAGCAGCCAAGAATCGGTGGGGGCGAGGGAAAAACTGTTTTTT. The chain couples TRBV4-1 to TRBJ1-4; the D gene is possibly TRBD1 (6 bases). Germline CDR1 MGHRA, CDR2 YSYEKL. V lost 0 bases to trimming and J lost 8 bases, with 16 bases between them. This CDR3 has 16 amino acids.